This T cell receptor beta chain originates from a study of blood T cell repertoires in COVID-19. Study context: There were acute and convalescent COVID-19 samples, and they came from the United States, Italy and Spain. Sample material is recorded as cDNA or gDNA derived from T cells, B-cell-depleted T cells, or PBMCs.

Original processing methods: Amplification from reference gene primers served as the basis for estimated nucleated cell counts. Generated by immunoSEQ multiplex PCR, the TCRdb table keeps only in-frame clones and is missing some. The DNA was the basis for D and trimming; V, J and clone size are from that table. The sample lists just over 300,000 clones, roughly 89% occurring once. This CDR3 region has 13 residues. Germline V gives CDR1 LGHDT, CDR2 YNNKEL (reference sequence). V lost 3 bases and J 3 bases, leaving 6 bases between the germline ends. Seattle patients were enrolled during active infection and followed longitudinally.

The chain combines TRBV3-1 (or the pseudogene TRBV3-2) with TRBJ1-3, with D uncertain. Sequenced input: peripheral blood. This receptor was identified in a woman aged 25 to 39 with COVID-19, enrolled during active disease. CDR3 loop: CASSQDFGNTIYF. In DNA form, the CDR3 reads TGTGCCAGCAGCCAGGACTTTGGAAACACCATATATTTT.